A selection of T cell receptor beta chains follows, all from one sample in a study of beta chain features in type 1 diabetes. Clones were read by immunoSEQ multiplex PCR, and TCRdb kept only the in-frame ones, dropping some. The profile shows approximately 170,000 clones, approximately 7.8% of them singletons. The source material was central memory CD4+ T cells from blood. The receptor set was obtained from a woman between 35 and 50 years old with type 1 diabetes. The CDR3 runs from the conserved cysteine through the conserved F or W. The order of the fields is J gene, V gene, CDR3 protein.

j_gene: TRBJ2-7; v_gene: TRBV9; CDR3aa: CASSVGSSGSYEQYF
j_gene: TRBJ1-2; v_gene: TRBV10-3; CDR3aa: CAIRETRDRVEGYTF
j_gene: TRBJ1-5; v_gene: TRBV23-1; CDR3aa: CASSGQGDQPQHF
j_gene: TRBJ1-4; v_gene: TRBV4-3; CDR3aa: CASSQGQGGEEKLFF
j_gene: TRBJ2-5; v_gene: TRBV28; CDR3aa: CASSLYPGTSQETQYF
j_gene: TRBJ2-6; v_gene: TRBV4-3; CDR3aa: CASSRHLAGQGVSGANVLTF
j_gene: TRBJ2-3; v_gene: TRBV29-1; CDR3aa: CSARDMIEDTQYF
j_gene: TRBJ2-2; v_gene: TRBV28; CDR3aa: CASSPPGLSTGELFF
j_gene: TRBJ2-1; v_gene: TRBV5-4; CDR3aa: CASRTGGSGSYNEQFF
j_gene: TRBJ2-3; v_gene: TRBV6-5; CDR3aa: CASSTARDTQYF
j_gene: TRBJ1-2; v_gene: TRBV28; CDR3aa: CASSGPPGHNYGYTF
j_gene: TRBJ2-5; v_gene: TRBV7-9; CDR3aa: CASSLGGLAAQETQYF
j_gene: TRBJ2-3; v_gene: TRBV7-9; CDR3aa: CASSLDSRDTDTQYF
j_gene: TRBJ2-5; v_gene: TRBV30; CDR3aa: CAWSGQQGRKTQYF
j_gene: TRBJ2-7; v_gene: TRBV10-3; CDR3aa: CASSQAYEQYF
j_gene: TRBJ2-4; v_gene: TRBV28; CDR3aa: CASTRRGGPNIQYF